Listed below are T cell receptor beta chains from one sample, sequenced in a study of OX40 agonist ivuxolimab in advanced cancers. Method: immunoSEQ multiplex PCR; TCRdb's copy keeps in-frame clones and lacks some. The sample contains 55,000 to 75,000 clones, roughly 80% of which appear only once. The source was CD4+ or CD8+ T cells sorted from blood, collected in a trial of the OX40 agonist ivuxolimab. The receptors were sampled from an adult with an advanced solid tumor such as melanoma, head and neck, liver or kidney cancer. Each CDR3 is given with its conserved first and last residue. D genes are given only for firm matches. Not every row has a clone size; where given, it reads once, few, many or a size class.

d_gene	abundance	j_gene	v_gene	CDR3aa	CDR3nt
TRBD2	-	TRBJ2-3	TRBV6-5	CASSPLAGDADTQYF	TGTGCCAGCAGTCCCCTAGCGGGGGATGCGGATACGCAGTATTTT
TRBD2	-	TRBJ2-7	TRBV27	CASSETGGRAYF	TGTGCCAGCAGTGAGACGGGGGGTCGAGCGTACTTC
-	-	TRBJ2-5	TRBV2	CASTNGNVVGETQYF	TGTGCCAGCACGAACGGGAATGTTGTTGGAGAGACCCAGTACTTC
TRBD2	-	TRBJ2-2	TRBV10-1	CASSPGGSTGELFF	TGCGCCAGCAGCCCGGGGGGGAGCACCGGGGAGCTGTTTTTT
TRBD1	-	TRBJ2-2	TRBV11-2	CASSNSGGKGGGQLFF	TGTGCCAGCAGCAACAGTGGGGGCAAAGGGGGCGGGCAGCTGTTTTTT
-	-	TRBJ1-1	TRBV25-1	CASSGPYSGNTEAFF	TGTGCCAGCAGTGGCCCTTATTCGGGGAACACTGAAGCTTTCTTT
-	few	TRBJ2-7	TRBV6-1	CASSETPSSGHEQYF	TGTGCCAGCAGTGAAACTCCTAGCTCGGGGCACGAGCAGTACTTC
-	few	TRBJ1-6	TRBV6-1	CASSEGQVNSPLHF	TGTGCCAGCAGTGAAGGGCAGGTGAATTCACCCCTCCACTTT
TRBD2	-	TRBJ2-1	TRBV27	CASSPRDYPQFF	TGTGCCAGCAGTCCCCGGGACTACCCGCAGTTCTTC
TRBD2	-	TRBJ2-3	TRBV19	CASSYGVAGDTQYF	TGTGCCAGTAGTTACGGTGTAGCGGGAGATACGCAGTATTTT
-	-	TRBJ2-2	TRBV6-5	CASSLGRYTGELFF	TGTGCCAGCAGCCTTGGACGATACACCGGGGAGCTGTTTTTT
-	-	TRBJ2-3	TRBV7-8	CASSLLPDTQYF	TGTGCCAGCAGCTTACTCCCAGATACGCAGTATTTT
-	few	TRBJ1-5	TRBV15	CATSGSGTLSNQPQHF	TGTGCCACTTCAGGCTCCGGGACACTAAGTAATCAGCCCCAGCATTTT
TRBD2	-	TRBJ2-5	TRBV5-1	CASSLGTGGRQETQYF	TGCGCCAGCAGCTTGGGGACGGGCGGGAGACAAGAGACCCAGTACTTC
TRBD2	-	TRBJ2-7	TRBV5-1	CASSWGIGAGTGEQYF	TGCGCCAGCAGCTGGGGAATCGGAGCGGGAACGGGGGAGCAGTACTTC
TRBD1	-	TRBJ2-2	TRBV11-2	CATQGAENTGELFF	TGTGCTACCCAGGGGGCGGAGAACACCGGGGAGCTGTTTTTT
-	-	TRBJ2-5	TRBV10-3	CAISPMTRADETQYF	TGTGCCATCAGTCCCATGACCCGGGCCGACGAGACCCAGTACTTC
-	-	TRBJ2-1	TRBV4-1	CASSSGGREPYNEQFF	TGCGCCAGCAGCTCGGGGGGCAGAGAACCTTACAATGAGCAGTTCTTC
-	once	TRBJ1-2	TRBV29-1	CSVEPGGWSYGYTF	TGCAGCGTTGAGCCCGGGGGCTGGAGCTATGGCTACACCTTC
TRBD2	-	TRBJ2-1	TRBV6-5	CASSYSLAGEEQFF	TGTGCCAGCAGTTATAGCCTAGCGGGAGAGGAGCAGTTCTTC
-	-	TRBJ2-5	TRBV5-1	CASSSRGQETQYF	TGCGCCAGCAGCTCAAGGGGGCAAGAGACCCAGTACTTC
TRBD1	-	TRBJ1-2	TRBV19	CASSVGRDRANYGYTF	TGTGCCAGTAGTGTCGGCCGGGACAGGGCTAACTATGGCTACACCTTC
TRBD1	-	TRBJ1-4	TRBV19	CASKQGRLGNEKLFF	TGTGCCAGTAAACAGGGGAGGTTGGGGAATGAAAAACTGTTTTTT
-	once	TRBJ2-7	TRBV9	CASSVTAGDSSYEQYF	TGTGCCAGCAGCGTCACAGCAGGGGACTCCTCCTACGAGCAGTACTTC
-	-	TRBJ2-1	TRBV6-6	CASSGTVGRPDEQFF	TGTGCCAGCAGTGGAACAGTAGGCCGACCGGATGAGCAGTTCTTC
-	-	TRBJ2-3	TRBV6-5	CASSYGGAGYTQYF	TGTGCCAGCAGTTACGGGGGGGCCGGGTATACGCAGTATTTT
-	-	TRBJ2-5	TRBV5-1	CASSLGDPGQETQYF	TGCGCCAGCAGCTTGGGGGACCCGGGCCAAGAGACCCAGTACTTC
TRBD1	-	TRBJ1-1	TRBV14	CASRLGTGGTEAFF	TGTGCCAGCAGGCTCGGGACAGGAGGCACTGAAGCTTTCTTT